The subject of this entry is one TCR beta chain. Its specificity is unknown. The data stem from a study of molecular identifiers for immune sequencing clone quantification. Whole-study results and caveats: Among effectors, clones above 20 RNA copies held over 97% of molecules; among naive cells, under 1%.

Via MiXCR, TCRdb re-called the PCR reads, giving one row per CDR3 protein. Of about 100,000 distinct CDR3 sequences detected, roughly 38% appear once; the ten largest clones hold around 3.8%. The J segment lost 1 base and the V segment lost 7 bases, leaving 5 bases of the junction unmatched. CDR1 is LNHDA and CDR2 is SQIVND in the germline V gene (reference sequence). The CDR3 covers 15 residues. The origin of this receptor is a human donor in good health. Some libraries in this study had Jurkat cell RNA spiked in. The sequencing sample was made of naive CD8+ T cells from blood, with Jurkat cell RNA spiked in. Subset in this sample: FACS-sorted CD8+CD4-CCR7+CD45RA+ naive T cells. This chain joins TRBV19 and TRBJ2-1; 9 nucleotides match TRBD2. The CDR3 loop is CASKGLATSYNEQFF. The DNA of the CDR3 is TGTGCCAGTAAGGGACTAGCAACGTCCTACAATGAGCAGTTCTTC.